These T cell receptor beta chains were read from a single sample in a study of beta chain features in type 1 diabetes. Some clones are missing from TCRdb's copy, which holds only in-frame ones; the method was immunoSEQ multiplex PCR. The sample contains roughly 50,000 clones, 52% of which appear only once. Source material: Tregs from blood. These receptors all stem from a woman in her thirties or forties with type 1 diabetes. Both conserved end residues are part of each CDR3. A D gene is named only where the DNA matches it firmly. A clone size is listed for some rows: how often the clone was seen (once, few, many), or a class if it is expanded.

clone size,CDR3 length,D gene,J gene,V gene,CDR3 protein,CDR3 DNA
few,14,NA,TRBJ1-4,TRBV7-2,CASSLLRGGEKLFF,TGTGCCAGCAGCTTACTCCGTGGCGGGGAAAAACTGTTTTTT
few,15,NA,TRBJ1-1,TRBV6-5,CASSYSSGANTEAFF,TGTGCCAGCAGTTACTCCTCAGGGGCGAACACTGAAGCTTTCTTT
NA,13,TRBD1,TRBJ1-1,TRBV6-1,CASAQGPLTEAFF,TGTGCCAGCGCACAGGGGCCCTTGACTGAAGCTTTCTTT
NA,14,TRBD2,TRBJ2-7,TRBV29-1,CSALGPSGSYEQYF,TGCAGCGCCCTAGGTCCTAGCGGCTCCTACGAGCAGTACTTC
NA,19,NA,TRBJ2-2,TRBV11-2,CASSSRLPGLGKNTGELFF,TGTGCCAGCAGCTCCCGCCTCCCGGGACTGGGAAAGAACACCGGGGAGCTGTTTTTT
few,16,TRBD1,TRBJ1-2,TRBV9,CASSVGPTQGADGYTF,TGTGCCAGCAGCGTAGGACCCACACAGGGGGCGGATGGCTACACCTTC
NA,12,NA,TRBJ1-1,TRBV5-1,CASSFQGPEAFF,TGCGCCAGCAGCTTTCAGGGGCCCGAAGCTTTCTTT
NA,15,NA,TRBJ1-1,TRBV7-2,CASSSRGFGNTEAFF,TGTGCCAGCAGCTCCCGGGGGTTTGGAAACACTGAAGCTTTCTTT
NA,14,TRBD1,TRBJ2-1,TRBV7-2,CASSLSGGLNEQFF,TGTGCCAGCAGCTTATCAGGGGGCCTGAATGAGCAGTTCTTC
few,15,TRBD1,TRBJ1-1,TRBV6-6,CAGLPGQGLNTEAFF,TGTGCCGGCCTGCCGGGACAGGGACTGAACACTGAAGCTTTCTTT
NA,16,NA,TRBJ1-1,TRBV7-9,CASSPLGRGLNTEAFF,TGTGCCAGCAGCCCGTTGGGGCGGGGACTGAACACTGAAGCTTTCTTT
few,17,TRBD2,TRBJ2-1,TRBV7-9,CASSITSGRALDNEQFF,TGTGCCAGCAGCATCACTAGCGGGAGGGCCCTAGACAATGAGCAGTTCTTC
NA,14,TRBD1,TRBJ1-1,TRBV11-1,CASSLSTGDRGTFF,TGTGCCAGCAGCTTGAGTACCGGGGACAGGGGAACTTTCTTT
few,11,TRBD1,TRBJ2-3,TRBV30,CAWTTGVTQYF,TGTGCCTGGACTACAGGGGTCACGCAGTATTTT
once,14,TRBD1,TRBJ1-1,TRBV6-6,CASSSLRGQGQAFF,TGTGCCAGCAGTTCCCTCAGGGGACAGGGCCAAGCTTTCTTT
NA,13,NA,TRBJ1-5,TRBV7-6,CASSLAASGPQHF,TGTGCCAGCAGCTTAGCAGCTTCGGGGCCCCAGCATTTT